The entry below describes one T cell receptor beta chain. This sample is drawn from a study of blood T cell repertoires in COVID-19. TCRdb's table, derived via immunoSEQ multiplex PCR, lists solely in-frame clones and lacks some. The sample records 370,000 or so clones, more than 75% being singletons. The source of this sequence is a man aged 25 to 45 who had recovered from COVID-19. Input material: PBMCs or T cells enriched from blood (not recorded which).

CDR3 DNA sequence: TGTGCCAGCAGTAACAGGGGGCGAACCGGGGAGCTGTTTTTT. It translates to CASSNRGRTGELFF. This chain links TRBV6-5 with TRBJ2-2; 9 bases agree with TRBD1. This CDR3 region has 14 residues. The germline CDR1 and CDR2 sequences are MNHEY and SVGAGI. V shed 5 bases, J shed 5 bases, and the junction held 3 bases outside the gene matches.